Described below is a single T cell receptor (beta chain) sequence and its context. The antigen this receptor binds is unknown. Base-call qualities are not available, and no considerably larger clone is one nucleotide away. Libraries were made using 5' RACE. Instrument used: Illumina HiSeq 2500. A second PCR of about 7 to 12 cycles was run with a J-beta primer mix and a sample-barcoded 5' primer. Each TCR beta cDNA molecule received a unique molecular identifier from a template-switch 5' adaptor carrying 12 random nucleotides. Each sample yielded at least 2.5 million CDR3-containing paired-end reads. First-strand cDNA was synthesized from all RNA with the Mint cDNA synthesis kit, primed by a TRBC-specific oligonucleotide. Following uracil-DNA glycosylase treatment, all cDNA underwent a first 18-cycle PCR with the universal primers M1SS and BC2_uni_R. The authors processed their data as follows. For normalization, 1 million high-quality reads, each with a distinct molecular identifier, were randomly selected from each sample. Instead of being binned into consensus sequences, reads that shared molecular identifiers were thrown out. MiTCR, run with a Q25 quality threshold and the strictest error-elimination algorithm, handled CDR3 identification, clonotype clustering and error correction. A nonparametric unseen species model with Euler transformation was used to estimate a lower bound on total TCR beta diversity. TCRdb trimmed public reads at Q25 via fastp, called clones via MiXCR and kept in-frame beta chains. Rows are combined by CDR3 protein, so each entry shows the most common genes and DNA. It is TCRdb's table, rather than the study itself, that gives the V and J calls and clone size. Here the sample has over 1.5 million distinct CDR3 sequences; about 49% occur a single time. Of the sample, less than 2.5% falls within the top ten clones.

The cysteine opens and the phenylalanine closes a CDR3 of 15 amino acids. The DNA shown is the 45-base CDR3, in frame from base 1. The V end gives up 2 bases and the J end 2 bases, leaving 6 bases in the junction not matched to a gene. The germline V gene encodes CDR1 SGHKS and CDR2 YYEKEE (reference sequence). These data belong to a study of blood T cells in healthy people across ages (dated by TCRdb to the mid-2010s). About the study as a whole: In model experiments, roughly one uniquely barcoded TCR beta cDNA molecule per two T cells was captured by template switching. Donors were grouped into four age groups: young (average roughly 15 years), middle-aged (39), aged (approximately 58) and long-lived (around 80). To track age-related changes in TCR beta repertoire diversity, the study relied on deep sequencing normalized with unique cDNA molecular identifiers. Using the same blood draw, the study looked at two additional independent replicas of 1 million unique cDNA reads for two donors, one aged 18 to 30 and the other aged 80 or older. To avoid experimental bias, donors of different ages were distributed randomly across sequencing lanes. Results the study describes overall, beyond this receptor: Estimates of total diversity based on one million sequenced T cells were regarded as lower bounds and as underestimates. The long-lived group showed more naive CD4+ T cells, fewer expanded clones and increased TCR diversity than the aged group, suggesting age selection. Since profiling was done on bulk unsorted PBMCs, naive and antigen-experienced compartments could not be conclusively compared. Because donor CMV infection status was unknown, age-related changes in expanded clonotypes were potentially confounded. Observed TCR beta diversity correlated strongly with the percentage of naive T cells measured by flow cytometry. Observed TCR beta diversity per million T cells fell roughly linearly with age, and a significant reduction was already apparent by age about 38.

The donors were roughly 40 Caucasian individuals from Russia, aged roughly 6 to 100 years, who were systemically healthy. Each donor gave 9.5 to 10 milliliters of peripheral blood, drawn into EDTA-treated Vacutainer tubes. PBMCs were isolated by Ficoll-Paque density-gradient centrifugation, with at least 6 million obtained per sample. Total RNA was extracted from PBMCs with Trizol reagent, with at least 6 micrograms obtained per sample. For every donor, flow cytometry on a PBMC aliquot measured the percentage of naive CD45RAhigh/CD27high T cells. Sequenced material: blood. This TCR derives from a woman in her thirties or forties in good health. The V gene is TRBV5-5 and the J gene is TRBJ2-5; 7 middle bases align to TRBD1. CDR3 loop: CASSLRQGIQETQYF. The bases read TGTGCCAGCAGCTTAAGACAGGGTATACAAGAGACCCAGTACTTC. Reference TRBV5-5 and TRBJ2-5 genes cover what lies past the CDR3, so the full variable domain is DAGVTQSPTHLIKTRGQQVTLRCSPISGHKSVSWYQQVLGQGPQFIFQYYEKEERGRGNFPDRFSARQFPNYSSELNVNALLLGDSALYLCASSLRQGIQETQYFGPGTRLLVL.